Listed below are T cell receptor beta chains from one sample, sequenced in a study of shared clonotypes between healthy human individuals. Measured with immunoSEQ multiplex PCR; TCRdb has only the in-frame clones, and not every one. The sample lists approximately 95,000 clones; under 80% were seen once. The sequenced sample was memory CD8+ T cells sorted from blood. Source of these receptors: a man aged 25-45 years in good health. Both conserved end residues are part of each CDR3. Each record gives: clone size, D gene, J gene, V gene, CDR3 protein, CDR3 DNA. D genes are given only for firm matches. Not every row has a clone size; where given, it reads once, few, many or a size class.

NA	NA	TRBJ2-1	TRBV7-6	CASSLTASSGDEQFF	TGTGCCAGCAGCCTGACAGCTTCATCAGGGGATGAGCAGTTCTTC
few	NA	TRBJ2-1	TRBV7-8	CASSPAVSYNEQFF	TGTGCCAGCAGCCCAGCCGTTTCCTACAATGAGCAGTTCTTC
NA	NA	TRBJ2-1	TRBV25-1	CASSAGVSYNEQFF	TGTGCCAGCAGTGCGGGAGTTTCATACAATGAGCAGTTCTTC
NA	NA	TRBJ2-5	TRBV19	CASSNGETQYF	TGTGCCAGTAGTAACGGGGAGACCCAGTACTTC
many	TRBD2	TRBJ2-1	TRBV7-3	CASSSGLAGYNEQFF	TGTGCCAGCAGCTCGGGACTAGCGGGGTACAATGAGCAGTTCTTC
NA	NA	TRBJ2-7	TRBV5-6	CASSLGLPYEQYF	TGTGCCAGCAGCTTGGGACTACCATACGAGCAGTACTTC
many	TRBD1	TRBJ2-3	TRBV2	CASVTGTGVTDTQYF	TGTGCCAGCGTGACCGGGACAGGGGTCACAGATACGCAGTATTTT
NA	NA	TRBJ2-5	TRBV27	CASNMAGSGLQETQYF	TGTGCCAGCAATATGGCAGGTTCGGGACTCCAAGAGACCCAGTACTTC
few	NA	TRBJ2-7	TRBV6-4	CASSAGPSYEQYF	TGTGCCAGCAGCGCCGGGCCCTCCTACGAGCAGTACTTC
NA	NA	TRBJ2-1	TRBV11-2	CASTRTNNEQFF	TGTGCCAGCACCCGGACCAACAATGAGCAGTTCTTC
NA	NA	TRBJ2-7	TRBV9	CASSVFGAGEQYF	TGTGCCAGCAGCGTATTCGGGGCAGGGGAGCAGTACTTC
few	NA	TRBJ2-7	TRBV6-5	CASSEGGHEQYF	TGTGCCAGCAGTGAAGGGGGTCACGAGCAGTACTTC
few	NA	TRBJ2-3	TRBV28	CASSARNSRADTQYF	TGTGCCAGCAGTGCACGTAACTCAAGGGCAGATACGCAGTATTTT
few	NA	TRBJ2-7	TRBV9	CASSSFDVGAQYF	TGTGCCAGCAGCTCCTTTGATGTGGGGGCGCAGTACTTC
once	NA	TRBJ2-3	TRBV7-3	CASSPATAAHTDTQYF	TGTGCCAGCAGCCCCGCCACGGCCGCCCACACAGATACGCAGTATTTT
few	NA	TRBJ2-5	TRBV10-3	CAISEVEETQYF	TGTGCCATCAGTGAGGTAGAAGAGACCCAGTACTTC
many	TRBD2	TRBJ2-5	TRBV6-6	CASSYSTSIETQYF	TGTGCCAGCAGTTACTCGACTAGCATTGAGACCCAGTACTTC
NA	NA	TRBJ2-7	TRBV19	CASSISPAVGEQYF	TGTGCCAGTAGTATCTCGCCCGCTGTTGGCGAGCAGTACTTC
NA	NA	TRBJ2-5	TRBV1	CTSSQDNSGVNQETQYF	TGCACCAGCAGCCAAGACAATAGCGGAGTGAACCAAGAGACCCAGTACTTC
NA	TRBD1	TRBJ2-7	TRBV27	CASSLRQGLDEQYF	TGTGCCAGCAGTTTACGACAGGGCCTCGACGAGCAGTACTTC